These T cell receptor beta chains were read from a single sample in a study of T cell repertoires in cytomegalovirus infection. The antigens of these receptors remain unknown. TCRdb reanalysed the reads using MiXCR and keeps one entry per CDR3 protein. Found here are about a million distinct CDR3 sequences, 30% to 40% of them singletons; the top ten hold about an eighth. The material sequenced was cultured CD8+ T cells from PBMCs, taken from culture after CMV antigen stimulation. The receptors stem from a human donor in good health (CMV status not recorded). Some clones in this sample may be carry-over from other donors' samples. Each CDR3 is given with its conserved first and last residue. D genes are given only for firm matches. A clone size is listed for some rows: how often the clone was seen (once, few, many), or a class if it is expanded.

- | TRBJ2-2 | few | TRBV7-9 | CASNVPDTGELFF | TGTGCCAGCAACGTACCAGACACCGGGGAGCTGTTTTTT
- | TRBJ2-1 | - | TRBV6-5 | CASTPGLLNEQFF | TGTGCCAGCACCCCGGGTCTGCTGAATGAGCAGTTCTTC
TRBD1 | TRBJ1-1 | many | TRBV7-6 | CASSLRTGRRTEAFF | TGTGCCAGCAGCTTACGGACAGGGAGAAGGACTGAAGCTTTCTTT
- | TRBJ2-2 | - | TRBV27 | CASSSLGDPTGELFF | TGTGCCAGCAGCTCCTTAGGGGACCCCACCGGGGAGCTGTTTTTT
- | TRBJ2-3 | - | TRBV3-1 | CASSQPVGRGTDTQYF | TGTGCCAGCAGCCAGCCTGTGGGCAGGGGAACAGATACGCAGTATTTT
- | TRBJ1-4 | few | TRBV6-6 | CASSYSTGVVEKLFF | TGTGCCAGCAGTTACTCGACAGGTGTGGTCGAAAAACTGTTTTTT
TRBD1 | TRBJ2-1 | - | TRBV6-2/TRBV6-3 | CASSYSGDRGYNEQFF | TGTGCCAGCAGTTACTCGGGGGACAGGGGATACAATGAGCAGTTCTTC
- | TRBJ1-2 | once | TRBV4-1 | CASSQVRRVNYGYTF | TGCGCCAGCAGCCAAGTCCGAAGAGTTAACTATGGCTACACCTTC
- | TRBJ2-1 | - | TRBV5-4 | CASSLGRMESSYNEQFF | TGTGCCAGCAGCTTGGGACGGATGGAGAGCTCCTACAATGAGCAGTTCTTC
TRBD2 | TRBJ2-5 | many | TRBV6-1 | CASSSNYGGAAETQYF | TGTGCCAGCAGTTCCAATTACGGGGGGGCTGCAGAGACCCAGTACTTC
- | TRBJ1-1 | - | TRBV25-1 | CASSENVNTEAFF | TGTGCCAGCAGTGAAAATGTGAACACTGAAGCTTTCTTT
- | TRBJ2-4 | few | TRBV3-1 | CASSYQGENIQYF | TGTGCCAGCAGTTACCAGGGTGAAAACATTCAGTACTTC
- | TRBJ1-6 | - | TRBV2 | CAGDRGKRNSPLHF | TGTGCCGGGGACCGCGGGAAACGTAATTCACCCCTCCACTTT
TRBD1 | TRBJ1-1 | few | TRBV28 | CASSLWQGANEAFF | TGTGCCAGCAGTTTATGGCAGGGGGCGAATGAAGCTTTCTTT
- | TRBJ2-7 | - | TRBV2 | CASSPRGHNEQYF | TGTGCCAGCAGCCCACGGGGGCACAACGAGCAGTACTTC
- | TRBJ2-3 | - | TRBV5-4 | CATRRSTDTQYF | TGTGCCACCCGTCGGAGCACAGATACGCAGTATTTT
TRBD2 | TRBJ2-3 | many | TRBV7-8 | CASTSGWDYGTDTQYF | TGTGCCAGCACCTCAGGGTGGGACTATGGGACAGATACGCAGTATTTT
- | TRBJ2-2 | - | TRBV11-3 | CASRGGDTGELFF | TGTGCCAGCAGAGGCGGAGACACCGGGGAGCTGTTTTTT
- | TRBJ1-4 | - | TRBV6-5 | CASSYWRQGDEKLFF | TGTGCCAGCAGTTACTGGCGGCAGGGAGATGAAAAACTGTTTTTT
- | TRBJ1-2 | - | TRBV6-5 | CASSRAGTNYGYTF | TGTGCCAGCAGTCGGGCAGGGACTAACTATGGCTACACCTTC
- | TRBJ1-1 | - | TRBV25-1 | CASRPEDRSVDTEAFF | TGTGCCAGCCGGCCTGAGGACCGGTCGGTCGACACTGAAGCTTTCTTT
TRBD1 | TRBJ1-6 | - | TRBV20-1 | CSARDPGQGIYNSPLHF | TGCAGTGCTAGAGATCCCGGACAGGGGATCTATAATTCACCCCTCCACTTT
TRBD1 | TRBJ1-1 | few | TRBV7-6 | CASSPPTGLTEAFF | TGTGCCAGCAGCCCGCCGACAGGGCTCACTGAAGCTTTCTTT
- | TRBJ2-1 | few | TRBV27 | CASSLPDRYNEQFF | TGTGCCAGCAGTTTACCGGACAGATACAATGAGCAGTTCTTC
- | TRBJ2-5 | few | TRBV15 | CATFRGETQYF | TGTGCCACCTTCCGTGGGGAGACCCAGTACTTC
- | TRBJ1-2 | few | TRBV6-5 | CASSSTAGPYGYTF | TGTGCCAGCAGTTCCACAGCAGGGCCTTATGGCTACACCTTC
- | TRBJ2-1 | many | TRBV7-9 | CASSLASREQFF | TGTGCCAGCAGCTTAGCGTCGAGGGAGCAGTTCTTC
TRBD2 | TRBJ2-2 | - | TRBV10-2 | CASMGGLAGGPNTGELFF | TGCGCCAGCATGGGGGGACTAGCGGGGGGGCCGAACACCGGGGAGCTGTTTTTT
TRBD2 | TRBJ2-2 | - | TRBV4-2 | CASRGTSGGLNTGELFF | TGTGCCTCACGGGGGACTAGCGGGGGCCTGAACACCGGGGAGCTGTTTTTT
- | TRBJ1-6 | - | TRBV6-5 | CASSPLRDTEAYNSPLHF | TGTGCCAGCAGTCCTCTCCGGGACACGGAGGCCTATAATTCACCCCTCCACTTT
- | TRBJ2-3 | few | TRBV9 | CASSGSNTQYF | TGTGCCAGCAGCGGTTCGAATACGCAGTATTTT
- | TRBJ1-2 | - | TRBV9 | CASGEQGPRGYTF | TGTGCCAGCGGGGAACAGGGTCCGCGCGGCTACACCTTC
- | TRBJ1-5 | - | TRBV18 | CASSPEGWDQPQHF | TGTGCCAGCTCACCAGAGGGGTGGGACCAGCCCCAGCATTTT
- | TRBJ2-5 | few | TRBV9 | CASSVQAGEETQYF | TGTGCCAGCAGCGTACAGGCAGGAGAAGAGACCCAGTACTTC
- | TRBJ2-2 | many | TRBV7-6 | CASTRTGTGELFF | TGTGCCAGCACCCGCACGGGCACCGGGGAGCTGTTTTTT
- | TRBJ1-2 | few | TRBV3-1 | CASRGEDNYGYTF | TGTGCCAGCAGGGGTGAAGATAACTATGGCTACACCTTC
- | TRBJ1-2 | - | TRBV19 | CASSIAGSGYGYTF | TGTGCCAGTAGTATAGCAGGAAGCGGCTATGGCTACACCTTC
- | TRBJ1-2 | many | TRBV7-2 | CASSSPAWGVENGYTF | TGTGCCAGCAGCTCCCCCGCGTGGGGAGTGGAAAATGGCTACACCTTC
- | TRBJ1-5 | once | TRBV2 | CASRYARDGVSNQPQHF | TGTGCCAGCAGGTATGCTCGGGACGGTGTTAGCAATCAGCCCCAGCATTTT
- | TRBJ1-6 | few | TRBV25-1 | CASSMGHDYNSPLHF | TGTGCCAGCAGTATGGGACATGATTATAATTCACCCCTCCACTTT
- | TRBJ1-1 | - | TRBV7-9 | CASSGPMNTEAFF | TGTGCCAGTTCGGGTCCCATGAACACTGAAGCTTTCTTT
- | TRBJ2-6 | once | TRBV24-1 | CATSDSDGANVLTF | TGTGCCACCAGTGATTCCGATGGGGCCAACGTCCTGACTTTC